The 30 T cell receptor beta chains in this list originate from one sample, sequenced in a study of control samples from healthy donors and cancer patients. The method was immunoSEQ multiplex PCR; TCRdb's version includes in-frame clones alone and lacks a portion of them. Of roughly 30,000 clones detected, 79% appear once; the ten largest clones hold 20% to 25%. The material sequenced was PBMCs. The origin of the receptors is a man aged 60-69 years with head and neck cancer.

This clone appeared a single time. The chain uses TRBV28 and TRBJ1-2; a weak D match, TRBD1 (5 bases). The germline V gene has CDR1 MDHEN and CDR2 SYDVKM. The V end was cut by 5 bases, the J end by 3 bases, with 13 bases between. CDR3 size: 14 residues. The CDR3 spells CASSPRGGYYGYTF. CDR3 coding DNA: TGTGCCAGCAGTCCTCGGGGGGGTTACTATGGCTACACCTTC.

The CDR3 DNA reads as TGTGCCAGCAGCGAGAGGGGGCTTGGTGGAAACACCATATATTTT. It yields the protein CASSERGLGGNTIYF. This chain uses TRBV6-5 with TRBJ1-3; 7 bases are shared with TRBD1. The V and J ends lost 6 bases and 3 bases, in that order; junction bases with no gene match: 8. In germline, CDR1 is MNHEY, CDR2 SVGAGI. This CDR3 comprises 15 residues.

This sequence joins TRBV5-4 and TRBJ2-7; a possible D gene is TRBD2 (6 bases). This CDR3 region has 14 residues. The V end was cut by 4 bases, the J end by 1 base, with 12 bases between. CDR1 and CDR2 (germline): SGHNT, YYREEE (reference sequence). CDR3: CASSPLGGSYEQYF. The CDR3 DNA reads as TGTGCCAGCAGCCCCTTGGGGGGATCCTACGAGCAGTACTTC.

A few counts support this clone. CDR3 sequence (DNA): TGTGCCAGCAGTGAATTCTCCCGAGTTTCCTATAATTCACCCCTCCACTTT. Translating it yields CASSEFSRVSYNSPLHF. J is TRBJ1-6 and V is TRBV2; no definite D call. Trimming took 2 bases from V and 1 from J, leaving 12 bases between them. This CDR3 comprises 17 residues. Per the germline V gene, CDR1 is SNHLY and CDR2 is FYNNEI.

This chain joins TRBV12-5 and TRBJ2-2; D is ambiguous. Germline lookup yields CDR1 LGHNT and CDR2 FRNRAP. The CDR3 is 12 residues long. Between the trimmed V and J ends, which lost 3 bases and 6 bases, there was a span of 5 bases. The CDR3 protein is CASGFGAGELFF. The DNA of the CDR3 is TGTGCTAGTGGTTTTGGGGCCGGGGAGCTGTTTTTT.

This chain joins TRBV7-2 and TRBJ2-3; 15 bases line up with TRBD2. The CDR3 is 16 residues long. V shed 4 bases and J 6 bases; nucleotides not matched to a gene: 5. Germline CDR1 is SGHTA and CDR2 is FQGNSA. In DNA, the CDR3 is TGTGCCAGCAGCTCACCCGGACTAGCGGGAGGGGATACGCAGTATTTT. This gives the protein CASSSPGLAGGDTQYF.

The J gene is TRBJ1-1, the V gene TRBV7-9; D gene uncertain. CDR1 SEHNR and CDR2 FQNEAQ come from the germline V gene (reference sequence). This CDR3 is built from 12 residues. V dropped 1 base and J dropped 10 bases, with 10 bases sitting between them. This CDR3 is CASSLGQEGAFF. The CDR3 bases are TGTGCCAGCAGCTTAGGCCAGGAAGGAGCTTTCTTT.

CDR3 in amino acids: CASGSDTPENEQFF. For the CDR3, the DNA is TGTGCCAGCGGCAGCGACACACCTGAGAATGAGCAGTTCTTC. This sequence joins TRBV9 and TRBJ2-1; no definite D call. From germline, CDR1 is SGDLS and CDR2 YYNGEE. V was cut by 7 bases and J by 7 bases, with 18 bases left in between. The CDR3 sequence is 14 residues long.

CDR3 amino acids: CASSVEGGGASTDTQYF. Here the CDR3 DNA reads TGTGCCAGCAGCGTAGAAGGCGGAGGGGCTAGCACAGATACGCAGTATTTT. The chain couples TRBV9 to TRBJ2-3; maybe TRBD2 (6 bases). The V end was cut by 0 bases, the J end by 0 bases, with 14 bases between. This CDR3 has 17 residues. In germline, CDR1 is SGDLS, CDR2 YYNGEE.

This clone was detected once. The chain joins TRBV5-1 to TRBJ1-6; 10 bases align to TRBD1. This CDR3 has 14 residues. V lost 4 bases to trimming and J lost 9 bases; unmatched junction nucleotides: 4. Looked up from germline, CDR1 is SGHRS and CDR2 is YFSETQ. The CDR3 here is CASSPGTGVSPLHF. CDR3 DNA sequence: TGCGCCAGCAGCCCCGGGACAGGGGTTTCACCCCTCCACTTT.

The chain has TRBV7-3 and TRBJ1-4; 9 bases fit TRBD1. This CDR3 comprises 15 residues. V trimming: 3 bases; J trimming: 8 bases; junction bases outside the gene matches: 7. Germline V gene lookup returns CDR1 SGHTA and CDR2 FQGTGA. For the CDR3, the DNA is TGTGCCAGCAGCTTGACAGGGGGAGTCGGAGAAAAACTGTTTTTT. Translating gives CASSLTGGVGEKLFF.

DNA of the CDR3: TGTGCCAGCAGCTCTACCCCTCAAACGGGGACCCTATATGGCTACACCTTC. Protein sequence: CASSSTPQTGTLYGYTF. This sequence joins TRBV7-8 and TRBJ1-2; D may be TRBD1 (5 bases). Per germline, CDR1 SGHVS and CDR2 FQNEAQ. This CDR3 has 17 residues. Trimming cost V 4 bases and J 5 bases, with 23 bases left between them.

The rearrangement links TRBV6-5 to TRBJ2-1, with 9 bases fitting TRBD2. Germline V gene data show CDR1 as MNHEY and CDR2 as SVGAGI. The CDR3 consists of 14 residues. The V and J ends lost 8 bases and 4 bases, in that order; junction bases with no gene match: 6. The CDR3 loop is CASSQREAYNEQFF. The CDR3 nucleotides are TGTGCCAGCTCACAGCGGGAGGCATACAATGAGCAGTTCTTC.

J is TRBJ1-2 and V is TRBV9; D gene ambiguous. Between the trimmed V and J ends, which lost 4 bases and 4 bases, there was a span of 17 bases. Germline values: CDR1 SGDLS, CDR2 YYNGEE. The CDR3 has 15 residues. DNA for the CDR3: TGTGCCAGCAGCCCCGAGATCGGTCAGACCTATGGCTACACCTTC. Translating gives CASSPEIGQTYGYTF.

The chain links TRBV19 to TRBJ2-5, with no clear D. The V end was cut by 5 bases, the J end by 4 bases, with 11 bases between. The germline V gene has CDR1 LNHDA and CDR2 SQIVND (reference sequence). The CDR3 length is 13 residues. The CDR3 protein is CASSETRGETQYF. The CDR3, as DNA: TGTGCCAGTAGTGAGACGCGTGGAGAGACCCAGTACTTC.

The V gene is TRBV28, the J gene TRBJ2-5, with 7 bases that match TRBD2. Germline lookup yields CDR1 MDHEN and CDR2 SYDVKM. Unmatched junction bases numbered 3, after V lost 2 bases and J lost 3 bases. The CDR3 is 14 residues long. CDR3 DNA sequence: TGTGCCAGCAGTTTAACGGCGGGAGAAGAGACCCAGTACTTC. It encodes CASSLTAGEETQYF. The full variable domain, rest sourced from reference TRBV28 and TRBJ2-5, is DVKVTQSSRYLVKRTGEKVFLECVQDMDHENMFWYRQDPGLGLRLIYFSYDVKMKEKGDIPEGYSVSREKKERFSLILESASTNQTSMYLCASSLTAGEETQYFGPGTRLLVL.

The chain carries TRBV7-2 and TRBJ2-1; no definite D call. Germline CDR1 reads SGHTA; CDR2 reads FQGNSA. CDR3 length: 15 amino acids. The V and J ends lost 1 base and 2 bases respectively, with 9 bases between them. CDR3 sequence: CASSLDSVPYNEQFF. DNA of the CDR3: TGTGCCAGCAGCTTAGATTCGGTCCCCTACAATGAGCAGTTCTTC.

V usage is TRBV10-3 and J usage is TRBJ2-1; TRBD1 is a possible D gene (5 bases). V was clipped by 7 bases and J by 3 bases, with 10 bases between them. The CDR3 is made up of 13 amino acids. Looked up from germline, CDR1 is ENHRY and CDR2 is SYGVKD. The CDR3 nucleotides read TGTGCCATCACAGGGCCAGACTACAATGAGCAGTTCTTC. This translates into CAITGPDYNEQFF.

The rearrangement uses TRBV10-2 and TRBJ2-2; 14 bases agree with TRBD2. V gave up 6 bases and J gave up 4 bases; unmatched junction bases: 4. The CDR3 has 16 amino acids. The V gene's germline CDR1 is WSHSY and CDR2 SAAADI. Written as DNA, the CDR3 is TGCGCCAGCAGGACTAGCGGGAGGGCCAGCACCGGGGAGCTGTTTTTT. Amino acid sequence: CASRTSGRASTGELFF.

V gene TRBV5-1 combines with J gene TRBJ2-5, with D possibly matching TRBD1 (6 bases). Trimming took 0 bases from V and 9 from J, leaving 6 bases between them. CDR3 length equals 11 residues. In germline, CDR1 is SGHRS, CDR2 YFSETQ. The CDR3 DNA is TGCGCCAGCAGCTTGGACAGGGCCCAGTACTTC. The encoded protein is CASSLDRAQYF.

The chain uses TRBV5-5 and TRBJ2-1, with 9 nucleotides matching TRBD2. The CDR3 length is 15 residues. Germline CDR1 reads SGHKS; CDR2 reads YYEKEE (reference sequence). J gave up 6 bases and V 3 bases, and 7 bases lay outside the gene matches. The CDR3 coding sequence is TGTGCCAGCAGCTCGAGGACTAGCGAACCCAATGAGCAGTTCTTC. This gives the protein CASSSRTSEPNEQFF. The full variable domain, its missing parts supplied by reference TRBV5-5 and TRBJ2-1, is DAGVTQSPTHLIKTRGQQVTLRCSPISGHKSVSWYQQVLGQGPQFIFQYYEKEERGRGNFPDRFSARQFPNYSSELNVNALLLGDSALYLCASSSRTSEPNEQFFGPGTRLTVL.

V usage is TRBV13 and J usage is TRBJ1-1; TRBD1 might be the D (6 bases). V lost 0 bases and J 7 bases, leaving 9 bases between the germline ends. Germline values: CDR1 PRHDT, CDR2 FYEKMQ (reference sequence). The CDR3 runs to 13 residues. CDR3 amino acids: CASSLGRGGEAFF. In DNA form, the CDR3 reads TGTGCCAGCAGCTTAGGCAGGGGCGGTGAAGCTTTCTTT.

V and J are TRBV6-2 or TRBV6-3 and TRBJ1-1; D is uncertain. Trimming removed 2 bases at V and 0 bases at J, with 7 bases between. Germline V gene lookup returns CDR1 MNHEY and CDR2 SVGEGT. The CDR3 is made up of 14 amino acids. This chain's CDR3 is CASSYLTVNTEAFF. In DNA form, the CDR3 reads TGTGCCAGCAGTTACCTTACAGTGAACACTGAAGCTTTCTTT.

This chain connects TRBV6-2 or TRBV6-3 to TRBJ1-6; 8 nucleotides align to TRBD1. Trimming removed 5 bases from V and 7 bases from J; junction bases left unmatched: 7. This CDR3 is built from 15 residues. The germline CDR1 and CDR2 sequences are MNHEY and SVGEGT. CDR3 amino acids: CASSRSGGANSPLHF. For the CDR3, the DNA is TGTGCCAGCAGTCGGTCAGGGGGCGCGAATTCACCCCTCCACTTT.

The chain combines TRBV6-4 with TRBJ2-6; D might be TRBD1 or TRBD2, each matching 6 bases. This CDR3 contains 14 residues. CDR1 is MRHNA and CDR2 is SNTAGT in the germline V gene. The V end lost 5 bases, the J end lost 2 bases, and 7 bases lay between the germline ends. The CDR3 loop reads CASSRGAGANVLTF. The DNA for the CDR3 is TGTGCCAGCAGTAGGGGGGCTGGGGCCAACGTCCTGACTTTC.

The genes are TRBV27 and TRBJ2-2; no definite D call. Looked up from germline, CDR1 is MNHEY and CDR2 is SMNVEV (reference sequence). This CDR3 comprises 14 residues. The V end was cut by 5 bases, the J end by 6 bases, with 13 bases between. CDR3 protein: CASSTILEPGELFF. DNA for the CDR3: TGTGCCAGCAGTACTATTCTCGAACCCGGGGAGCTGTTTTTT.

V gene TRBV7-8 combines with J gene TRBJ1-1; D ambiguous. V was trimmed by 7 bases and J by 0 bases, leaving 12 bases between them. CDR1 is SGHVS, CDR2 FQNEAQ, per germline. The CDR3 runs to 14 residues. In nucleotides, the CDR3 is TGTGCCAGCATCCACCGGGAGATGAACACTGAAGCTTTCTTT. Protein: CASIHREMNTEAFF.

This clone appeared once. The CDR3 sequence is CAWSVFRQGSNSPLHF. CDR3 coding DNA: TGTGCCTGGAGTGTATTTCGGCAGGGGAGTAATTCACCCCTCCACTTT. This rearrangement joins TRBV30 to TRBJ1-6; TRBD1 is a possible D gene (6 bases). The CDR3 loop spans 16 amino acids. Germline CDR1 and CDR2: GTSNPN and SVGIG (reference sequence). V was cut by 0 bases and J by 6 bases, with 15 bases left in between.

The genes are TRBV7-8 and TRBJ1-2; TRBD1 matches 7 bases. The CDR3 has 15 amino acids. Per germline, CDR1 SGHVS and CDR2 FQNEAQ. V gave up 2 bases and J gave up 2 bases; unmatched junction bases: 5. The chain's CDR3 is CASSLSGTENYGYTF. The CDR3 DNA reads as TGTGCCAGCAGCTTATCCGGGACAGAAAACTATGGCTACACCTTC.

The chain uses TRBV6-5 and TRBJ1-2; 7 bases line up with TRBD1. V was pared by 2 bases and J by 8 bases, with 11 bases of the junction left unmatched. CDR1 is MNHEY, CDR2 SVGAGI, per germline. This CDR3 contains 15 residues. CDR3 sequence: CASSYTGQKEGGYTF. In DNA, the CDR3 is TGTGCCAGCAGTTACACGGGACAGAAAGAGGGGGGCTACACCTTC.